The 22 T cell receptor beta chains presented below share a single source sample, sequenced in a study of CXCR3-negative and CXCR3-positive naive CD8 T cells. Study-wide findings and caveats: Naive CXCR3-positive cells had TRB CDR3s more hydrophobic than those of CXCR3-negative naive cells.

Their antigen targets remain unknown. Via 5' RACE with UMI labels, TRB cDNA libraries were prepared. TCRdb re-called the 5' RACE reads and gives one entry per CDR3 protein, without DNA. Its listing shows 65,000 to 90,000 distinct CDR3 sequences. What was sequenced was naive CXCR3+ CD8+ T cells from blood. Indicated subset: CD45RO-CCR7+CD27+CD95- naive CD8+ T cells expressing CXCR3 (TNR3+). The receptor set was obtained from a human donor in good health. Some clones in this sample may be carry-over from other donors' samples.

The V and J genes are TRBV5-6 and TRBJ2-1; the TCRdb call, TRBD1, lacks DNA for checking. The CDR3 totals 15 residues. Germline CDR1 SGHDT, CDR2 YYEEEE. The CDR3 loop is CASSLAGQGGYEQFF.

This chain's CDR3 is CASSFVAGTDTQYF. This chain links TRBV28 with TRBJ2-3; TCRdb's D call of TRBD1 is untestable without DNA. This CDR3 spans 14 amino acids. The germline CDR1 and CDR2 sequences are MDHEN and SYDVKM.

This chain joins TRBV28 and TRBJ1-2. The CDR3 runs 16 residues. Germline CDR1 MDHEN, CDR2 SYDVKM. The CDR3: CASSLVGDSPNYGYTF.

The V and J genes are TRBV29-1 and TRBJ2-2. This CDR3 is 12 amino acids long. Germline CDR1 SQVTM, CDR2 ANQGSEA. The CDR3 sequence: CSVGPDTGERFF.

This chain uses TRBV14 with TRBJ1-5; there is no DNA to check the TCRdb D call of TRBD1. Germline V gene sequence: CDR1 SGHDN, CDR2 FVKESK. There are 14 residues in the CDR3. CDR3 sequence: CASSQKGGDQPQHF.

The chain combines TRBV28 with TRBJ2-1; TCRdb's D call of TRBD1 is untestable without DNA. The length of the CDR3 is 15 residues. Germline V lookup: CDR1 MDHEN, CDR2 SYDVKM. The CDR3 reads CASSYAGGGYNEQFF.

The V call is TRBV7-9, the J call TRBJ1-1. The germline CDR1 and CDR2 sequences are SEHNR and FQNEAQ (reference sequence). The CDR3 length is 13 residues. CDR3: CASRPGGEFEAFF.

The V and J genes are TRBV11-2 and TRBJ2-1; TCRdb's D call, TRBD1, is unchecked because there is no DNA. CDR1 is SGHAT, CDR2 FQNNGV, per germline. This CDR3 is built from 15 residues. The CDR3 is CASISGDSLYNEQFF.

The V call is TRBV12-3 or TRBV12-4, the J call TRBJ2-1. The CDR3 contains 14 residues. The CDR3 region is CASSDDRRDNEQFF.

The chain combines TRBV28 with TRBJ1-2. Germline V gene sequence: CDR1 MDHEN, CDR2 SYDVKM. CDR3 length: 15 residues. The chain's CDR3 is CASSLQGGPLYGYTF.

This chain's CDR3 is CASSASGTGVEQYF. V usage is TRBV7-3 and J usage is TRBJ2-7; TCRdb's assignment of TRBD1 cannot be checked, as there is no DNA. Germline CDR1 reads SGHTA; CDR2 reads FQGTGA. The CDR3 sequence is 14 residues long. The full variable domain, rest sourced from reference TRBV7-3 and TRBJ2-7, is GAGVSQTPSNKVTEKGKYVELRCDPISGHTALYWYRQSLGQGPEFLIYFQGTGAADDSGLPNDRFFAVRPEGSVSTLKIQRTERGDSAVYLCASSASGTGVEQYFGPGTRLTVT.

The V and J genes are TRBV6-2 or TRBV6-3 and TRBJ1-2; no DNA is available, so the TRBD1 call from TCRdb remains unchecked. The CDR3 runs 13 residues. CDR1 and CDR2 (germline): MNHEY, SVGEGT. The CDR3 loop is CASSRGGVYGYTF.

The V call is TRBV19, the J call TRBJ2-7; the TCRdb call, TRBD1, lacks DNA for checking. The CDR3 consists of 15 residues. CDR1 LNHDA and CDR2 SQIVND come from the germline V gene (reference sequence). The CDR3 loop reads CASRARDRDLREQYF.

The chain employs TRBV28 and TRBJ2-7; TCRdb designates TRBD2, a call that cannot be tested without DNA. Germline CDR1 is MDHEN and CDR2 is SYDVKM. The length of the CDR3 is 14 residues. The CDR3 loop reads CASKRPSSSYEQYF.

The chain links TRBV20-1 to TRBJ1-1; without DNA, the TCRdb call of TRBD1 cannot be checked. Germline V gene sequence: CDR1 DFQATT, CDR2 SNEGSKA (reference sequence). The length of the CDR3 is 13 residues. The CDR3 sequence: CSARDPGGTQAFF.

The rearrangement uses TRBV7-9 and TRBJ2-1. The CDR3 covers 12 residues. The germline V gene encodes CDR1 SEHNR and CDR2 FQNEAQ (reference sequence). This CDR3 is CASSTSFNEQFF. Drawing the rest from reference TRBV7-9 and TRBJ2-1, the complete variable domain is DTGVSQNPRHKITKRGQNVTFRCDPISEHNRLYWYRQTLGQGPEFLTYFQNEAQLEKSRLLSDRFSAERPKGSFSTLEIQRTEQGDSAMYLCASSTSFNEQFFGPGTRLTVL.

The chain combines TRBV6-5 with TRBJ2-1; TCRdb picks TRBD2, but there is no DNA to check that call. The CDR3 covers 14 residues. Germline CDR1 reads MNHEY; CDR2 reads SVGAGI. The CDR3 sequence: CASRVLAENNEQFF.

The chain couples TRBV9 to TRBJ2-1; TCRdb selects TRBD2, and the lack of DNA leaves this call unchecked. The CDR3 is made up of 15 amino acids. Germline CDR1 SGDLS, CDR2 YYNGEE. This CDR3 reads CASSVATSGYNEQFF.

This rearrangement joins TRBV6-4 to TRBJ2-1; there is no DNA to check the TCRdb D call of TRBD2. Germline V gene lookup returns CDR1 MRHNA and CDR2 SNTAGT. The CDR3 length is 15 residues. CDR3 loop: CASSPTSGGHNEQFF.

The J gene is TRBJ1-6, the V gene TRBV28; as DNA is missing, the TRBD1 call by TCRdb cannot be tested. From germline, CDR1 is MDHEN and CDR2 SYDVKM. CDR3 length: 14 amino acids. This chain's CDR3 is CASTVRGSLSPLHF. Complete variable domain (other parts from reference TRBV28 and TRBJ1-6): DVKVTQSSRYLVKRTGEKVFLECVQDMDHENMFWYRQDPGLGLRLIYFSYDVKMKEKGDIPEGYSVSREKKERFSLILESASTNQTSMYLCASTVRGSLSPLHFGNGTRLTVT.

The chain employs TRBV7-8 and TRBJ2-2. Germline assignment: CDR1 SGHVS and CDR2 FQNEAQ. There are 12 residues in the CDR3. CDR3 residues: CASSAGSGELFF.

The chain couples TRBV2 to TRBJ2-2. CDR1 is SNHLY and CDR2 is FYNNEI in the germline V gene. This CDR3 spans 11 amino acids. The CDR3 loop reads CASSEPGELFF.